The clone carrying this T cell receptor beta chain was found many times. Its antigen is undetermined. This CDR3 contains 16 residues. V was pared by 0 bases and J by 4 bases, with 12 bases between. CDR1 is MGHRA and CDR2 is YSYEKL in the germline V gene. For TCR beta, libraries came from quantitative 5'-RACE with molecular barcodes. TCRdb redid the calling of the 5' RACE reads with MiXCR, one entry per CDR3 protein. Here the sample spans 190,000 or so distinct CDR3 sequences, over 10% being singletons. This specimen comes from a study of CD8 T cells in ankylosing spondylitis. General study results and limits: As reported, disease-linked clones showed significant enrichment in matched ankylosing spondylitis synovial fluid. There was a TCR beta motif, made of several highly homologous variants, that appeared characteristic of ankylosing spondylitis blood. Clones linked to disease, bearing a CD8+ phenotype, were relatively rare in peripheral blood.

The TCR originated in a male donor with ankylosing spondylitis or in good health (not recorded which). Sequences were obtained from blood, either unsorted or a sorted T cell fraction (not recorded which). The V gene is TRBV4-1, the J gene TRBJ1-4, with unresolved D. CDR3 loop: CASSQDDGLYNEKLFF. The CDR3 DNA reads TGCGCCAGCAGCCAAGATGATGGCCTGTATAATGAAAAACTGTTTTTT.